The T cell receptor beta chain described here comes from a study of monozygotic twins with inflammatory bowel disease. Two nested PCRs, of approximately 16 and 10 cycles, processed TCRalpha and TCRbeta cDNA. TCRdb reprocessed the 5' RACE reads; each CDR3 protein has one entry and no DNA is given. The listing records a few hundred thousand distinct CDR3 sequences. Regarding the study as a whole: None of the different T cell subtypes could be distinguished from one another. Patient-specific immunosuppressive treatments may have made repertoires more variable.

Of note for this clonotype: Its antigen is as yet unknown.

CDR3 length: 17 residues. CDR1 is MNHEY, CDR2 SMNVEV, per germline (reference sequence). The sample consisted of blood. V usage is TRBV27 and J usage is TRBJ2-3; lacking DNA, the TRBD1 call made by TCRdb goes unchecked. The sequence derives from a human donor with ulcerative colitis or Crohn's disease, or a healthy co-twin of an affected twin (not recorded which). The CDR3 region is CASSLFCRGGCTDTQYF.